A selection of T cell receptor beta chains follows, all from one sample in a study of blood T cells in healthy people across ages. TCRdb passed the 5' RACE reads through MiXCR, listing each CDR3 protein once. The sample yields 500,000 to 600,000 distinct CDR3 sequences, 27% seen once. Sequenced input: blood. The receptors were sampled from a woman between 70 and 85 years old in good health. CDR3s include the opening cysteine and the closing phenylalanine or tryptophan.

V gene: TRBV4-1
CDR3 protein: CASSQDLVSGGYNEQFF

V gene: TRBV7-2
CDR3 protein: CASSLEAYGYTF

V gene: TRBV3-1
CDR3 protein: CASSLNQAPGGYTF

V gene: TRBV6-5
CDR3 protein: CASREEVKGYTEAFF

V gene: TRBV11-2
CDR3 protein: CASGTGLEETQYF

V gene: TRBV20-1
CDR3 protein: CSAPPRGGASHGYTF

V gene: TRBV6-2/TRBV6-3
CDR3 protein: CASSYVTGGNQPRHF

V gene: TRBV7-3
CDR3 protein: CASSLSGRSYEQYF

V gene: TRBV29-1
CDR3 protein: CSAWTGSSYNEQFF

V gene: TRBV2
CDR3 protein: CASNARAGYNEQFF

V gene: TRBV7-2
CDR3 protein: CASSHATYYEQYF

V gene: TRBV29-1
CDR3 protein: CSVAGGSYGYTF

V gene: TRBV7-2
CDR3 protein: CASRQNRGGYEKLFF

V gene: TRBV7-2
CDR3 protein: CATRAVGGFHEQYF

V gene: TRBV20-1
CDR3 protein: CSAGRGDVTAEAFF

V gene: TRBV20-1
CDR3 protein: CSAIYRGRDEKLFF

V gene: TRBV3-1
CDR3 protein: CASSQRGDGYTF

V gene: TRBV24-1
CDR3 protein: CATSDSGPSTNEKLFF

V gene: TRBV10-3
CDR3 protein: CAISETELTSGGSVGEQYF

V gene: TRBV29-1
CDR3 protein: CSVGGGVNTEAFF

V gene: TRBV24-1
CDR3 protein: CATSDLPRTGDNEKLFF

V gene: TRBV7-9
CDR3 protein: CASGPGRTASPDTQYF

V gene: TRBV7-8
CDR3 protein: CASSLILTQETQYF